This entry lists 25 T cell receptor beta chains sequenced from one sample in a study of Ad26.COV2.S vaccination and SARS-CoV-2 variants. TCRdb keeps only in-frame clones here, not all; method: immunoSEQ multiplex PCR. This sample yields approximately 480,000 clones, of which roughly 89% are seen a single time; 10% to 15% belongs to the top ten. Treatment denoted: about 20 received Ad26.COV2.S at low or high dose, single or two shots; several received placebo; per-sample allocation not given. The study sampled participants on day 63 after the first vaccine or placebo injection. The sample here was peripheral blood, taken in a trial of Ad26.COV2.S vaccine versus placebo. All receptors come from a person between 18 and 65 years old who received the Ad26.COV2.S COVID-19 vaccine or a placebo.

The CDR3 here is CSVGVLGGEQFF. DNA of the CDR3: TGCAGCGTTGGGGTGCTGGGGGGTGAGCAGTTCTTC. This sequence joins TRBV29-1 and TRBJ2-1; maybe TRBD2 (6 bases). The V and J ends lost 4 bases and 9 bases respectively, with 13 bases between them. The CDR3 is 12 amino acids. Per the germline V gene, CDR1 is SQVTM and CDR2 is ANQGSEA.

This chain joins TRBV15 and TRBJ2-3, with TRBD2 matching over 8 bases. CDR1 is LNHNV, CDR2 YYDKDF, per germline (reference sequence). J lost 5 bases, V lost 2 bases, and 9 bases had no gene match. This CDR3 is 16 amino acids long. CDR3 sequence reads: CATSRIAGSLQDTQYF. As DNA, the CDR3 is TGTGCCACCAGCAGAATAGCGGGGTCACTTCAAGATACGCAGTATTTT.

The V call is TRBV30, the J call TRBJ1-1; D possibly corresponds to TRBD1 (6 bases). The CDR3 sequence is 13 residues long. V gave up 2 bases and J gave up 7 bases, with 14 bases separating them. CDR1 is GTSNPN and CDR2 is SVGIG in the germline V gene (reference sequence). The CDR3: CAWSPTGNNEAFF. CDR3 coding DNA: TGTGCCTGGAGTCCCACAGGGAATAATGAAGCTTTCTTT.

This clone was counted between two and nine times. This chain uses TRBV21-1 with TRBJ1-5. TRBV21-1 is a listed pseudogene. This CDR3 has 13 amino acids. The CDR3 sequence is CASTPGAYFPQHF. CDR3 DNA: TGTGCCAGCACCCCCGGGGCCTATTTTCCCCAGCATTTT.

The J gene is TRBJ2-3, the V gene TRBV5-6; TRBD2 matches 8 bases. V shed 3 bases and J 6 bases; nucleotides not matched to a gene: 9. The length of the CDR3 is 15 residues. Germline lookup yields CDR1 SGHDT and CDR2 YYEEEE. This CDR3 is CASSYRTSRADTQYF. Here the CDR3 DNA reads TGTGCCAGCAGCTATAGGACTAGCCGGGCGGATACGCAGTATTTT.

The V gene is TRBV7-2, the J gene TRBJ2-5, with D maybe TRBD2 (5 bases). This CDR3 has 14 residues. V shed 2 bases and J shed 3 bases, with 10 bases lying between them. The germline V gene has CDR1 SGHTA and CDR2 FQGNSA. CDR3 nucleotides: TGTGCCAGCAGCTTACGATTCGGGGAAGAGACCCAGTACTTC. It translates to CASSLRFGEETQYF.

The V call is TRBV18, the J call TRBJ2-5; D is undetermined. Germline V lookup: CDR1 KGHSH, CDR2 LQKENI. V lost 4 bases and J 3 bases, leaving 18 bases between the germline ends. The CDR3 loop spans 16 amino acids. The CDR3 loop is CASSQDLEVPKETQYF. The CDR3 region has the DNA TGTGCCAGCTCACAAGACCTCGAGGTTCCCAAAGAGACCCAGTACTTC.

The CDR3 nucleotides read TGTGCCAGTAGTATAGATTGGCGGCCTCGGGAGCAGTTCTTC. Its protein product is CASSIDWRPREQFF. The rearrangement joins TRBV19 to TRBJ2-1; D unclear. Germline values: CDR1 LNHDA, CDR2 SQIVND (reference sequence). CDR3 size: 14 residues. The ends were cut back, 0 bases at V and 10 bases at J, with 13 bases in the middle.

Details on this clone: The sample carries other DNA sequences with the same CDR3. The chain links TRBV28 to TRBJ1-5; TRBD1 is a possible D gene (5 bases). Trimming pared 2 bases from V and 2 bases from J, leaving 7 bases between. The CDR3 totals 14 residues. Germline CDR1 reads MDHEN; CDR2 reads SYDVKM. The CDR3 nucleotides are TGTGCCAGCAGTTTAGGGGGTGGCAATCAGCCCCAGCATTTT. Its translation: CASSLGGGNQPQHF. Complete variable domain (other parts from reference TRBV28 and TRBJ1-5): DVKVTQSSRYLVKRTGEKVFLECVQDMDHENMFWYRQDPGLGLRLIYFSYDVKMKEKGDIPEGYSVSREKKERFSLILESASTNQTSMYLCASSLGGGNQPQHFGDGTRLSIL.

The V call is TRBV29-1, the J call TRBJ2-2; the D gene is possibly TRBD1 (5 bases). V was cut by 8 bases and J by 2 bases, with 12 bases left in between. CDR3 length equals 13 residues. CDR1 is SQVTM and CDR2 is ANQGSEA in the germline V gene. CDR3 sequence (DNA): TGCAGCACGTTGGACATAAACACCGGGGAGCTGTTTTTT. It yields the protein CSTLDINTGELFF.

This clone has only a few counts. This chain links TRBV29-1 with TRBJ1-2; D is undetermined. CDR3 length: 12 residues. CDR1 is SQVTM, CDR2 ANQGSEA, per germline. The V end was cut by 7 bases, the J end by 6 bases, with 15 bases between. The CDR3 region has the DNA TGCAGCGCCGGACCCGGGGTTGATGGCTACACCTTC. Translating gives CSAGPGVDGYTF.

The gene calls are TRBV27 and TRBJ2-7, with D unresolved. Germline loops: CDR1 MNHEY, CDR2 SMNVEV (reference sequence). CDR3 size: 16 residues. With 7 bases removed from V and 4 bases from J, the gap between germline ends came to 23 bases. CDR3 nucleotides: TGTGCCAGCACGGATCACCCGACGGACCATGCGTACGAGCAGTACTTC. Its translation: CASTDHPTDHAYEQYF.

The table lists this clone with a count of one. This chain links TRBV27 with TRBJ2-1, with 7 bases identical to TRBD2. Germline lookup yields CDR1 MNHEY and CDR2 SMNVEV (reference sequence). V shed 5 bases, J shed 9 bases, and the junction held 10 bases outside the gene matches. This CDR3 is built from 14 residues. The CDR3 loop reads CASSPGGRSGEQFF. The CDR3 DNA sequence: TGTGCCAGCAGTCCCGGCGGGAGAAGTGGTGAGCAGTTCTTC.

This clone came up once. The V gene is TRBV27, the J gene TRBJ1-2; weak D call: TRBD1 (5 bases). CDR1 and CDR2 (germline): MNHEY, SMNVEV (reference sequence). The CDR3 extends over 14 amino acids. Trimming pared 3 bases from V and 4 bases from J, leaving 12 bases between. The CDR3 sequence: CASSFEGDGYGYTF. The CDR3 DNA follows: TGTGCCAGCAGTTTTGAAGGGGACGGCTATGGCTACACCTTC.

The chain is built from TRBV19 and TRBJ1-1; D gene uncertain. The CDR3 spans 14 residues. The V end lost 4 bases, the J end lost 7 bases, and 16 bases lay between the germline ends. Germline-derived CDR1 and CDR2 are LNHDA and SQIVND (reference sequence). CDR3 amino acids: CASSNSRNAIEAFF. The CDR3 nucleotides are TGTGCCAGTAGTAACTCCCGAAACGCAATTGAAGCTTTCTTT.

In this sample, this clone turned up once. The gene calls are TRBV12-3 or TRBV12-4 and TRBJ2-7, with 7 bases that match TRBD2. This CDR3 has 13 amino acids. V shed 2 bases and J 7 bases; nucleotides not matched to a gene: 5. In DNA, the CDR3 is TGTGCCAGCAGTTTAAAATGGGGAGGGGAGCAGTACTTC. It specifies CASSLKWGGEQYF.

The rearrangement joins TRBV10-1 to TRBJ2-1; 7 bases align to TRBD2. The CDR3 is made up of 19 amino acids. The V and J ends lost 3 bases and 0 bases, in that order; junction bases with no gene match: 14. Per the germline V gene, CDR1 is WNHNN and CDR2 is SYGVQD (reference sequence). The CDR3 nucleotides are TGCGCCAGCAGTGAAACTGGGGCTAGCGGAGAGGGCTCCTACAATGAGCAGTTCTTC. It codes for CASSETGASGEGSYNEQFF.

The rearrangement joins TRBV28 to TRBJ2-1; D perhaps matches TRBD2 (7 bases). This CDR3 contains 13 residues. Deletions cut 6 bases from V and 9 bases from J, with 15 bases between. CDR1 is MDHEN, CDR2 SYDVKM, per germline. The CDR3 nucleotides read TGTGCCAGCAGCGAGGGGGGGGTTGTTGAGCAGTTCTTC. This encodes CASSEGGVVEQFF.

This clone was seen only a few times. This chain links TRBV6-2 or TRBV6-3 with TRBJ1-5; D gene ambiguous. This CDR3 spans 12 amino acids. Trimming left V 5 bases short and J 5 bases short, with 7 bases between. The germline V gene has CDR1 MNHEY and CDR2 SVGEGT. CDR3 sequence (DNA): TGTGCCAGCAGTCGTGGAGATCAGCCCCAGCATTTT. Its translation is CASSRGDQPQHF.

The genes are TRBV7-9 and TRBJ2-2; D uncertain. CDR1 and CDR2 from the germline V gene are SEHNR and FQNEAQ (reference sequence). The CDR3 contains 15 residues. V gave up 1 base and J gave up 2 bases, with 8 bases separating them. CDR3 amino acids: CASSLVGINTGELFF. The CDR3 region has the DNA TGTGCCAGCAGCTTAGTAGGGATAAACACCGGGGAGCTGTTTTTT.

This rearrangement joins TRBV5-1 to TRBJ1-4; 9 bases align to TRBD1. The CDR3 runs to 16 residues. CDR1 and CDR2 from the germline V gene are SGHRS and YFSETQ. Losses at the gene ends were 2 bases for V and 3 bases for J; bases not matched to a gene: 5. CDR3 residues: CASSFGQGLSNEKLFF. The DNA for the CDR3 is TGCGCCAGCAGCTTCGGACAGGGGCTGTCTAATGAAAAACTGTTTTTT. Looking up the rest from reference TRBV5-1 and TRBJ1-4 gives the full variable domain: KAGVTQTPRYLIKTRGQQVTLSCSPISGHRSVSWYQQTPGQGLQFLFEYFSETQRNKGNFPGRFSGRQFSNSRSEMNVSTLELGDSALYLCASSFGQGLSNEKLFFGSGTQLSVL.

The CDR3 nucleotides are TGTGCCATCAGTGCGGGGGGGAACTATGGCTACACCTTC. Protein: CAISAGGNYGYTF. This chain uses TRBV10-3 with TRBJ1-2, with D perhaps TRBD1 (5 bases). Germline V gene data show CDR1 as ENHRY and CDR2 as SYGVKD. CDR3 length: 13 amino acids. Trimming removed 4 bases at V and 2 bases at J, with 8 bases between.

This clone occurred a few times. The chain is built from TRBV14 and TRBJ1-2; no firm D call. CDR1 and CDR2 (germline): SGHDN, FVKESK. This CDR3 is 15 amino acids long. V was trimmed by 0 bases and J by 4 bases, leaving 12 bases between them. In nucleotides, the CDR3 is TGTGCCAGCAGCCAAGATCGGAACAGCGTCTATGGCTACACCTTC. Protein sequence: CASSQDRNSVYGYTF.

The chain is built from TRBV19 and TRBJ2-1, with TRBD2 matching over 9 bases. The junction had 4 bases not matched to a gene; V was cut back by 5 bases and J by 2 bases. CDR3 size: 15 residues. Per the germline V gene, CDR1 is LNHDA and CDR2 is SQIVND (reference sequence). As DNA, the CDR3 is TGTGCCAGTAGTCTGACTAGCGGCCCCTACAATGAGCAGTTCTTC. As protein: CASSLTSGPYNEQFF.

V and J are TRBV5-8 and TRBJ2-5; either TRBD1 or TRBD2 may fit D (6 bases each). The CDR3 covers 15 residues. The germline gives CDR1 SGHTS, CDR2 YDEGEE. V lost 2 bases, J lost 2 bases, and 13 bases lay in between. The CDR3: CASSFGSGQQETQYF. Here the CDR3 DNA reads TGTGCCAGCAGCTTCGGGAGCGGACAGCAAGAGACCCAGTACTTC.